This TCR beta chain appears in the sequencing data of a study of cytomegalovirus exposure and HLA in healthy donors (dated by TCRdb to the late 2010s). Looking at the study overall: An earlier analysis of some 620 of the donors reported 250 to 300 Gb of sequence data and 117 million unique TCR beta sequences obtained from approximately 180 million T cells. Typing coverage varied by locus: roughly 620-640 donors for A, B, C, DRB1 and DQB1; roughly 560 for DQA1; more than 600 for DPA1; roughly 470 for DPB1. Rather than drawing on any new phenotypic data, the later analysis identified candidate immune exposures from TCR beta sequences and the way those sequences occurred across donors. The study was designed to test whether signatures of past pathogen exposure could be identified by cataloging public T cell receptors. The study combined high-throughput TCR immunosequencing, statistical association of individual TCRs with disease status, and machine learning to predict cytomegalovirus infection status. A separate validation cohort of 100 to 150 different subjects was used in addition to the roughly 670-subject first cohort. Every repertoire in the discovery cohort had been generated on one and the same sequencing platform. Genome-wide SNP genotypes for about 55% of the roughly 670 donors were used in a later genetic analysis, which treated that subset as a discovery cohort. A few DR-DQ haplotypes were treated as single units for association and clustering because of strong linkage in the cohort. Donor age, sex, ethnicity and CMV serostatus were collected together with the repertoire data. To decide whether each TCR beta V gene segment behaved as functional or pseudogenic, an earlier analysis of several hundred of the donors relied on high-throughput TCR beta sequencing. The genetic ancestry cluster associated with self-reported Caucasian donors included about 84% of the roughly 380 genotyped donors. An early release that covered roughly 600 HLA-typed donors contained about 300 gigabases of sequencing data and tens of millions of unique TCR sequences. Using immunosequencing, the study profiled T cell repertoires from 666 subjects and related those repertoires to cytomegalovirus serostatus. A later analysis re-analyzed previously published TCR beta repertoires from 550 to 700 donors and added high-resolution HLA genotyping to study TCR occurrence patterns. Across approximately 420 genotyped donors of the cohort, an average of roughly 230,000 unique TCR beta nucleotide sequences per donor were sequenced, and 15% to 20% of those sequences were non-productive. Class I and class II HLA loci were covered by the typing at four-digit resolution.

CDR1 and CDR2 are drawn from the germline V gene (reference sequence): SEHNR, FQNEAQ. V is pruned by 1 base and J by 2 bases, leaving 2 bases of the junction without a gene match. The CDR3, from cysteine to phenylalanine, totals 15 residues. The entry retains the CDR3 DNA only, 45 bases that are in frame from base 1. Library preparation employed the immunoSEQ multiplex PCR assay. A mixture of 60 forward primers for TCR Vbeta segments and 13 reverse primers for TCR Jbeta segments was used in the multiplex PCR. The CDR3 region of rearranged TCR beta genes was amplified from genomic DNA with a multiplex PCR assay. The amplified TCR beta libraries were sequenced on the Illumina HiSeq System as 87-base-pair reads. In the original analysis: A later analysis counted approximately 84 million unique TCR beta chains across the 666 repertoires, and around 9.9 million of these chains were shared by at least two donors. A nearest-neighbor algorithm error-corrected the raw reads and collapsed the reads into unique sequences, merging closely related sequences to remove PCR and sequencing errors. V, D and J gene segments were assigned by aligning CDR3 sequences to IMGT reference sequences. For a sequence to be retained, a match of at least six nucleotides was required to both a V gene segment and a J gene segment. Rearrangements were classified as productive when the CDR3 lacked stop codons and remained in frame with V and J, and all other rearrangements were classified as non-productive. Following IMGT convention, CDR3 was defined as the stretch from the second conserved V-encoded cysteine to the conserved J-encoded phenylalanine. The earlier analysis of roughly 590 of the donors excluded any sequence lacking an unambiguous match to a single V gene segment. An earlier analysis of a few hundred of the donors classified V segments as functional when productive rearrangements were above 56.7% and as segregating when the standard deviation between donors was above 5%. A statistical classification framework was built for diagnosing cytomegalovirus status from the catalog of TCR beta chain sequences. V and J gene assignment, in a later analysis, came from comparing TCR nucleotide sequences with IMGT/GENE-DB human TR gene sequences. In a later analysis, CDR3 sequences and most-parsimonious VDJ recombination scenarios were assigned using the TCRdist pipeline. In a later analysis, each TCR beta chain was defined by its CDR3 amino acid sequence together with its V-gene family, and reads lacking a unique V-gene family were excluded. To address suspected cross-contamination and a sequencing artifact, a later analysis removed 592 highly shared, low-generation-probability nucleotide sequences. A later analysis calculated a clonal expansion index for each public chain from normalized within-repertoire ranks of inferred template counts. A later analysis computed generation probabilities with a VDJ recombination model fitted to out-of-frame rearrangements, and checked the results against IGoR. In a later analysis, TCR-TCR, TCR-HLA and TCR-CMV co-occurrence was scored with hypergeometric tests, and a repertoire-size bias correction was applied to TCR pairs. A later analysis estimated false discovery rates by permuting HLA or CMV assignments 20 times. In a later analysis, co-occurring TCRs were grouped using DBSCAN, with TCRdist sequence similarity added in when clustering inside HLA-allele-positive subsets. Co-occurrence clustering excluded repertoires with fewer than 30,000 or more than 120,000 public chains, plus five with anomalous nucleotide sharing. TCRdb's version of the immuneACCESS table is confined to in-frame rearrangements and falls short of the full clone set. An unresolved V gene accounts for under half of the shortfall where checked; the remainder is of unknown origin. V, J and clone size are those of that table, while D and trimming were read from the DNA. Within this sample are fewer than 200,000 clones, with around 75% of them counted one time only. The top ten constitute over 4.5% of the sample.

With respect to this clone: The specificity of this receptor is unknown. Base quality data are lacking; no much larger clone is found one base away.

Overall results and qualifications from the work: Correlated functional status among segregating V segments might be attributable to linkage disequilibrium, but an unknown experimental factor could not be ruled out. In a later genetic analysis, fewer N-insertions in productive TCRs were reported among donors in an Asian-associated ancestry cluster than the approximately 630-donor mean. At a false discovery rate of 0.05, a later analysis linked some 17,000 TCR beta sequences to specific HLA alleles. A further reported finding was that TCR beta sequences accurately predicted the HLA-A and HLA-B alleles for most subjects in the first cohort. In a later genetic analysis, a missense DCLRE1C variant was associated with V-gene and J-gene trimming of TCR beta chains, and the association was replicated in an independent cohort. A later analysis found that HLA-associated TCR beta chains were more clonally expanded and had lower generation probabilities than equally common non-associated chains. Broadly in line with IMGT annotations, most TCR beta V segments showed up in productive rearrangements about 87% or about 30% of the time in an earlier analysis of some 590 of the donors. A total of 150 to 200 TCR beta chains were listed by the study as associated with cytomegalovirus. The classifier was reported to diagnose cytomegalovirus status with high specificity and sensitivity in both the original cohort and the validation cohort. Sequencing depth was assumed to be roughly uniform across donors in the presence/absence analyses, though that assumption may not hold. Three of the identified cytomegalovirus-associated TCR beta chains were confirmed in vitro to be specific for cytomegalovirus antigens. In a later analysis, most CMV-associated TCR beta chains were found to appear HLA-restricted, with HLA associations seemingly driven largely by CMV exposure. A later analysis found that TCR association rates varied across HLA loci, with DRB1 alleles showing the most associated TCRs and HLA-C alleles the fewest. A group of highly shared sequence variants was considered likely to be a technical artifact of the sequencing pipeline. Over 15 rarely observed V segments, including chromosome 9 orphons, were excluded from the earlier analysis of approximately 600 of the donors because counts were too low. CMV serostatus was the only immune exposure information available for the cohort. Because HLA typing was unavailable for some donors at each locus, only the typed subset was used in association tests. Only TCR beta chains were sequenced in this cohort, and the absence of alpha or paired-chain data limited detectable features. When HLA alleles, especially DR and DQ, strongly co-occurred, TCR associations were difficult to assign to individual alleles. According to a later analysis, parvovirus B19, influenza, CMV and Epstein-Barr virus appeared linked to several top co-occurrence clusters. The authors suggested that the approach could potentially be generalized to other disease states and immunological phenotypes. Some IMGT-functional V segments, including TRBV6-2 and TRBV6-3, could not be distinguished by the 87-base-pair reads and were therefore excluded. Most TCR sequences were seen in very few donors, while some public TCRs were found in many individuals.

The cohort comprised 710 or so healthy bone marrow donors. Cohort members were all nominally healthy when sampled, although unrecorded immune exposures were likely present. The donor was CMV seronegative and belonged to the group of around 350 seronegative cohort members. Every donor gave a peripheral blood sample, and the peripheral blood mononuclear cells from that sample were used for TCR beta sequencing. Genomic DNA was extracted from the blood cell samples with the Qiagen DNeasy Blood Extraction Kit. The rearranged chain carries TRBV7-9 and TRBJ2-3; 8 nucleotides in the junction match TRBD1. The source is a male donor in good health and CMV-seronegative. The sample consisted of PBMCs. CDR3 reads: CASSLGTGPTDTQYF. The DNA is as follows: TGTGCCAGCAGCTTAGGGACAGGGCCCACAGATACGCAGTATTTT.